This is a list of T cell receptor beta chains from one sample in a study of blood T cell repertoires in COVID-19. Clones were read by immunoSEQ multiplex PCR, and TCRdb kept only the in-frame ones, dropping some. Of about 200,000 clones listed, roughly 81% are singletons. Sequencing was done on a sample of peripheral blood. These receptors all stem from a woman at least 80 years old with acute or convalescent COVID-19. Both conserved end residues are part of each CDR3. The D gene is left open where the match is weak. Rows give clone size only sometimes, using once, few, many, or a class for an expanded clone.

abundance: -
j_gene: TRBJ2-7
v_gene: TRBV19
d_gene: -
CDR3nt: TGTGCCAGTAGTCCCAGAAGATACTACGAGCAGTACTTC
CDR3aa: CASSPRRYYEQYF

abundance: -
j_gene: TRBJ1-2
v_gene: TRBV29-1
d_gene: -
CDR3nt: TGCAGCGTTGTGAGGAACTATGGCTACACCTTC
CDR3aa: CSVVRNYGYTF

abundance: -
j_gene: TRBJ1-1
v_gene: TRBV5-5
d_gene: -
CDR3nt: TGTGCCAGCAGCTCCTCCGGGTTGAGCACTGAAGCTTTCTTT
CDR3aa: CASSSSGLSTEAFF

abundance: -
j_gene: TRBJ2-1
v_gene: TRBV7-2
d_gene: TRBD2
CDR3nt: TGTGCCAGCAGCTTATATCCTAGCGGGTCCGGATACAATGAGCAGTTCTTC
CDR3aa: CASSLYPSGSGYNEQFF

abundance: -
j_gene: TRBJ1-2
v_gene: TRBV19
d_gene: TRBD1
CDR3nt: TGTGCCAGTAGTATCCTCGACAGGGCTGACTATGGCTACACCTTC
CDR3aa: CASSILDRADYGYTF

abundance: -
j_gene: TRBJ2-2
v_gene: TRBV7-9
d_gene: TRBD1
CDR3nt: TGTGCCAGCAGGGCCGGGACAGGGGGTGTCGGGGAGCTGTTTTTT
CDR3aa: CASRAGTGGVGELFF

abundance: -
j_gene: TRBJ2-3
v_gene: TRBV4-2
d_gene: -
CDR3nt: TGTGCCAGCAGCCGCGGGACAGTCACAGATACGCAGTATTTT
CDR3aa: CASSRGTVTDTQYF

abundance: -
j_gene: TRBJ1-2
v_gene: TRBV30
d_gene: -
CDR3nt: TGTGCCTGGAGTGGGACTTTTTATGGCTACACCTTC
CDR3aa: CAWSGTFYGYTF

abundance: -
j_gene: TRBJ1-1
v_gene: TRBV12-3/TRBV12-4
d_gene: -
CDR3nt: TGTGCCAGCAGTCCGGGGAGAAACACTGAAGCTTTCTTT
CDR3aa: CASSPGRNTEAFF

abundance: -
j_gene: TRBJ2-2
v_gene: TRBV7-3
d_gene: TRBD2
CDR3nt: TGTGCCAGCAGCCTTACCCCGACCGGGACTAGCAGCGGGGAGCTGTTTTTT
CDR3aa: CASSLTPTGTSSGELFF

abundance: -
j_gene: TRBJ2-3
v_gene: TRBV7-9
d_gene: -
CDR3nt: TGTGCCAGCAGCTTAACGGGCGGGGGCACAGATACGCAGTATTTT
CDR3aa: CASSLTGGGTDTQYF

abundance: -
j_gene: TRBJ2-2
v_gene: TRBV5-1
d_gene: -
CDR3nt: TGCGCCAGCAGCGTTATGGGACAACCGAACACCGGGGAGCTGTTTTTT
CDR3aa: CASSVMGQPNTGELFF

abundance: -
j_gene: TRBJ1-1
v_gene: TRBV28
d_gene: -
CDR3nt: TGTGCCAGCAGCTACACAGGGATGTGGGCTTTCTTT
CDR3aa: CASSYTGMWAFF

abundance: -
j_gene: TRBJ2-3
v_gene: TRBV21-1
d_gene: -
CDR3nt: TGTGCCAGCAGCAAATGGGGACAGGGGGAAGGAGATACGCAGTATTTT
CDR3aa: CASSKWGQGEGDTQYF

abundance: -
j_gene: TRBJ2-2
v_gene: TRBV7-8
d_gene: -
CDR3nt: TGTGCCAGCAGCCGAACCCGGGACACCCACACCGGGGAGCTGTTTTTT
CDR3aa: CASSRTRDTHTGELFF

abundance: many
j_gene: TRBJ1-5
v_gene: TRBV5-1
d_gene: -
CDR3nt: TGCGCCAGCAGCTTCTCAGGGCCCCAGCCCCAGCATTTT
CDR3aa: CASSFSGPQPQHF

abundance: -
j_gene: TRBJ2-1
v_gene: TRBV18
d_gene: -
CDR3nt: TGTGCCAGCTCAACCACAGGAGCCCAACATTACTACAATGAGCAGTTCTTC
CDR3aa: CASSTTGAQHYYNEQFF

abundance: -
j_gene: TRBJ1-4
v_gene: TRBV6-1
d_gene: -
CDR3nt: TGTGCCAGCAGTGAGGACAGTTTCTGGGAAAAACTGTTTTTT
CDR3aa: CASSEDSFWEKLFF

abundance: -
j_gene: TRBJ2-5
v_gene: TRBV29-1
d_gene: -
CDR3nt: TGCAGCGTTGACAGGGGATCGGAAGAGACCCAGTACTTC
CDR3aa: CSVDRGSEETQYF

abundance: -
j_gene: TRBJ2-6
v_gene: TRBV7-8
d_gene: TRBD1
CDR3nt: TGTGCCAGCAGCCACCGGGACAGGCCTTTATCTGGGGCCAACGTCCTGACTTTC
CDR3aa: CASSHRDRPLSGANVLTF

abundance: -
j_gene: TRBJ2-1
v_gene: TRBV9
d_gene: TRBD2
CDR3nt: TGTGCCAGCAGCGTCAGCTCGACTAGCGGGTCCCTGGAGCAGTTCTTC
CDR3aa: CASSVSSTSGSLEQFF

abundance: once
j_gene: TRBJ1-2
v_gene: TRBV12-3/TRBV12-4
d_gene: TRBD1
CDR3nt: TGTGCCAGCAGCCCGGACAGGGGCTATGGCTACACCTTC
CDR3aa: CASSPDRGYGYTF

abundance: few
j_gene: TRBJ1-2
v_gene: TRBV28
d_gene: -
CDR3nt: TGTGCCAGCAGTTTAGGGGGACATAACTATGGCTACACCTTC
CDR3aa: CASSLGGHNYGYTF

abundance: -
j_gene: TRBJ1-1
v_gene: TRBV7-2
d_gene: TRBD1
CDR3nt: TGTGCCAGCAGCTTAGAGCAGGGGGTAGCGAACACTGAAGCTTTCTTT
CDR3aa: CASSLEQGVANTEAFF

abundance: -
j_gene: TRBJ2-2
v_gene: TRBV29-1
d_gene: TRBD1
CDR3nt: TGCAGCGTAGGAAACAGGGGGACGAACACCGGGGAGCTGTTTTTT
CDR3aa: CSVGNRGTNTGELFF

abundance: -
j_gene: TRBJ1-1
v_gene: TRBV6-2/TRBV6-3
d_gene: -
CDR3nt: TGTGCCAGCAGTTACCCTGGGGCTGAAAACACTGAAGCTTTCTTT
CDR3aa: CASSYPGAENTEAFF

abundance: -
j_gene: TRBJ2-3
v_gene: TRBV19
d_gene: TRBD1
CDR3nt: TGTGCCAGTAGTAAGGGTTGGGGCAGGGGGAACACAGATACGCAGTATTTT
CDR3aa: CASSKGWGRGNTDTQYF

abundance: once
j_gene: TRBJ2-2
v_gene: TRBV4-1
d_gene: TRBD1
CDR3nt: TGCGCCAGCAGCCCGTTAACCGGGACAGCGAACACCGGGGAGCTGTTTTTT
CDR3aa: CASSPLTGTANTGELFF

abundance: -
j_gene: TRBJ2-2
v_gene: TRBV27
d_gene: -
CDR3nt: TGTGCCAGCAGTAAGGGGCGAGACACCGGGGAGCTGTTTTTT
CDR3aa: CASSKGRDTGELFF

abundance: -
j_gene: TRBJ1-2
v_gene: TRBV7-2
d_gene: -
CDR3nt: TGTGCCAGCAGCTTAAGGGGCACAGGGACCTCAAGCGTGTATGGCTACACCTTC
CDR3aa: CASSLRGTGTSSVYGYTF

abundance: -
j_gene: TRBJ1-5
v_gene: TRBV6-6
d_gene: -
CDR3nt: TGTGCCAGCCTTCCTGACGGGGCGGGGGGTCAGCCCCAGCATTTT
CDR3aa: CASLPDGAGGQPQHF

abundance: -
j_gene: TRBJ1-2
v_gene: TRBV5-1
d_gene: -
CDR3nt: TGCGCCAGCAGCCTGCCTAAGACAGGCCCCAACTATGGCTACACCTTC
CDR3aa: CASSLPKTGPNYGYTF

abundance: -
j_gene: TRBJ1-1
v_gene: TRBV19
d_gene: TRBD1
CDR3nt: TGTGCCACGGAACGCGGTTTCACTGACAGGGGGCACACTGAAGCTTTCTTT
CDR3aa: CATERGFTDRGHTEAFF

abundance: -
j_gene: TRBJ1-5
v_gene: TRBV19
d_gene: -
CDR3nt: TGTGCCAGTAGTATGCCCAGGGCCTACAATCAGCCCCAGCATTTT
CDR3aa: CASSMPRAYNQPQHF

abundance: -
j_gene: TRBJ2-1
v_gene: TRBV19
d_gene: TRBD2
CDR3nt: TGTGCCAGTAGACTAGCGGGAGTGTACAATGAGCAGTTCTTC
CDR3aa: CASRLAGVYNEQFF

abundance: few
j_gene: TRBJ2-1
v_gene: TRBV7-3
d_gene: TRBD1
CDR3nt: TGTGCCAGCAGCCCGAACAGGGGTGGCCTCGGTGAGCAGTTCTTC
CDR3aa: CASSPNRGGLGEQFF

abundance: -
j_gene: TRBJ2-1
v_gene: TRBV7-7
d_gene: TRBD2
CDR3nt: TGTGCTAGCAGCTTATATAGCGGGCCATACAATGAGCAGTTCTTC
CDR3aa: CASSLYSGPYNEQFF

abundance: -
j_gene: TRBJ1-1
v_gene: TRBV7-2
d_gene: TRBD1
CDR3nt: TGTGCCAGCAGCCCGTGGACAGGGCGGAACACTGAAGCTTTCTTT
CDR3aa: CASSPWTGRNTEAFF

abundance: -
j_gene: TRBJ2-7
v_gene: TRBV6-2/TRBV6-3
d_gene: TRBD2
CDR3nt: TGTGCCAGCAGCCCATTAAGCGGGGCCAGTCACTCCTACGAGCAGTACTTC
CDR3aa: CASSPLSGASHSYEQYF

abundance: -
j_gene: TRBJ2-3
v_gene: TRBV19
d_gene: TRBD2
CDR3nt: TGTGCCAGTAGCCTCCGGGACTACGAGATTTCAGATACGCAGTATTTT
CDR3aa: CASSLRDYEISDTQYF

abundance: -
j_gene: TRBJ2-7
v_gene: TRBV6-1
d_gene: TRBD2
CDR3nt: TGTGCCAGCAGTGAACTGTCTAGCGGGCCCTACGAGCAGTACTTC
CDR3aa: CASSELSSGPYEQYF

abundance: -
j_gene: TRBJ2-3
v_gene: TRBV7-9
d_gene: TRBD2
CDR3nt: TGTGCCAGCAGCTGGACTAGCGGAGATACGCAGTATTTT
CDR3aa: CASSWTSGDTQYF

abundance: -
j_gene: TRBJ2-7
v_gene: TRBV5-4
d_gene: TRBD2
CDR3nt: TGTGCCAGCAGCTCCCGCGGGACTAGCGGGACCTACGAGCAGTACTTC
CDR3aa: CASSSRGTSGTYEQYF

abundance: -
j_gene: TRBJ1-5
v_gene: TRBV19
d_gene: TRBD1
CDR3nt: TGTGCCAGTAGTATTAGCGGCAGGGGGCAATGGCAGCCCCAGCATTTT
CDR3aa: CASSISGRGQWQPQHF

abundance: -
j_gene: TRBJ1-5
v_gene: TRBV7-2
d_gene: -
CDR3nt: TGTGCCAGCAGCCAAAGCCCATATAGCAATCAGCCCCAGCATTTT
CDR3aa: CASSQSPYSNQPQHF

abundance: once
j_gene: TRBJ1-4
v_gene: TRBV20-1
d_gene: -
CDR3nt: TGCAGTGCTAGTCGGTCAGGGAATGAAAAACTGTTTTTT
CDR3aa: CSASRSGNEKLFF

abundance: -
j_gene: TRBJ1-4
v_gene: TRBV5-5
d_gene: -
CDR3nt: TGTGCCAGCAGCTGGCTGGGCCCTAATGAAAAACTGTTTTTT
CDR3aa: CASSWLGPNEKLFF

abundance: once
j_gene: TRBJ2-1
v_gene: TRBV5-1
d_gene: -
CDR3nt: TGCGCCAGCAGCCCGCTTGGCGGATCCTACAATGAGCAGTTCTTC
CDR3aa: CASSPLGGSYNEQFF